The source of this T cell receptor (beta chain) is a study of blood T cell repertoires in COVID-19. Study background: Sites across the United States, Italy and Spain contributed samples from acute and convalescent COVID-19. PBMCs, B-cell-depleted T cells, or T cells provided the cDNA or gDNA that made up the material.

The CDR3 is 13 residues long. Germline V CDR1 and CDR2: SGHNT, YYREEE (reference sequence). The V gene lost 2 bases and the J gene lost 7 bases, with 13 bases spanning the gap. Authors' processing steps: Reference gene primers were amplified, and this amplification served to estimate nucleated cell counts. Repertoires were generated with immunoSEQ multiplex PCR, while TCRdb's copy carries only in-frame clones and drops some. The V and J calls and clone size are taken from that table; D and trimming were inferred from the DNA. The table shows around 260,000 clones, with 80% to 90% occurring only once.

The chain carries TRBV5-4 and TRBJ2-7; possible D gene TRBD1, 6 bases. The source material was peripheral blood. The clonotype comes from a woman between 50 and 59 years old who had recovered from COVID-19. CDR3: CASSFGRGGEQYF. The CDR3 DNA is TGTGCCAGCAGCTTTGGCAGGGGTGGTGAGCAGTACTTC. Drawing the rest from reference TRBV5-4 and TRBJ2-7, the complete variable domain is ETGVTQSPTHLIKTRGQQVTLRCSSQSGHNTVSWYQQALGQGPQFIFQYYREEENGRGNFPPRFSGLQFPNYSSELNVNALELDDSALYLCASSFGRGGEQYFGPGTRLTVT.